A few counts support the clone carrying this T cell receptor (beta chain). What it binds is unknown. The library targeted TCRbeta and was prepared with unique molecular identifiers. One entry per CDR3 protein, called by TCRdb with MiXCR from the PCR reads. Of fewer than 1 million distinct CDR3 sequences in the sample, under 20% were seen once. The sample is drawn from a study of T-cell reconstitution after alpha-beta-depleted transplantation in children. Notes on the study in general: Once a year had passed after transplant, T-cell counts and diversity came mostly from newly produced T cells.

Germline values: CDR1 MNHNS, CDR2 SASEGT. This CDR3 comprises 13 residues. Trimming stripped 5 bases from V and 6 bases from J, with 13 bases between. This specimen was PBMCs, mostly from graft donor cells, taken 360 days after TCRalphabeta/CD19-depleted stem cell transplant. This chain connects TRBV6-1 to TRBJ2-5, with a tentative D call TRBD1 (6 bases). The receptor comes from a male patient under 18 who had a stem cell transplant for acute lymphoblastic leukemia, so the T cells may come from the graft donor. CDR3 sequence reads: CASSPQGWKTQYF. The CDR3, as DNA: TGTGCCAGCAGTCCTCAGGGGTGGAAGACCCAGTACTTC.